The 30 T cell receptor beta chains below come from one sample, sequenced in a study of memory CD4+ T cells and cytomegalovirus serostatus. The repertoire was sequenced with immunoSEQ multiplex PCR; TCRdb's copy has only in-frame clones and lacks some. This table holds some 80,000 clones, around 80% found once. The sort gate was single viable CD3+CD4+CD8-CD45RO+ cells for memory CD4+ T cells. The specimen was memory CD4+ T cells from blood. These receptors were taken from an adult in good health and CMV-seronegative.

The chain couples TRBV19 to TRBJ1-1; TRBD1 might be the D (5 bases). The CDR3 has 14 residues. With 7 bases removed from V and 5 bases from J, the gap between germline ends came to 17 bases. CDR1 is LNHDA, CDR2 SQIVND, per germline (reference sequence). The CDR3 loop is CASTAGFLGTEAFF. CDR3 nucleotides: TGTGCCAGTACGGCAGGGTTTTTGGGGACTGAAGCTTTCTTT.

The chain recombines TRBV6-5 with TRBJ1-1; D gene uncertain. The CDR3 runs to 13 residues. V gave up 5 bases and J gave up 1 base, with 8 bases separating them. CDR1 is MNHEY, CDR2 SVGAGI, per germline. This chain's CDR3 is CASSRSKNTEAFF. CDR3 DNA sequence: TGTGCCAGCAGTAGATCAAAGAACACTGAAGCTTTCTTT.

V and J are TRBV5-5 and TRBJ1-5; D possibly corresponds to TRBD1 (5 bases). CDR3 length: 16 residues. V dropped 0 bases and J dropped 8 bases, with 18 bases sitting between them. Germline CDR1 and CDR2: SGHKS and YYEKEE (reference sequence). The chain's CDR3 is CASSLGGRRGMEPQHF. The CDR3 nucleotides are TGTGCCAGCAGCTTGGGGGGCCGACGAGGGATGGAGCCCCAGCATTTT.

This clone was recorded a few times. This chain joins TRBV7-2 and TRBJ1-5; no reliable D call. The ends were cut back, 3 bases at V and 6 bases at J, with 9 bases in the middle. This CDR3 is 13 amino acids long. CDR1 is SGHTA, CDR2 FQGNSA, per germline. The CDR3: CASSFSRSQPQHF. CDR3 nucleotide sequence: TGTGCCAGCAGCTTTTCCAGGAGTCAGCCCCAGCATTTT.

J is TRBJ2-1 and V is TRBV29-1; the match to TRBD1 covers 11 bases. Germline CDR1 reads SQVTM; CDR2 reads ANQGSEA. CDR3 length equals 13 residues. Unmatched junction bases numbered 7, after V lost 8 bases and J lost 7 bases. DNA of the CDR3: TGCAGCACCCGGGGACAGGGGGGGAATGAGCAGTTCTTC. It translates to CSTRGQGGNEQFF.

This clone has just a few counts. This chain joins TRBV6-5 and TRBJ1-1; D is perhaps TRBD1 (6 bases). CDR3 length equals 15 residues. V lost 6 bases, J lost 3 bases, and 17 bases lay in between. Germline V gives CDR1 MNHEY, CDR2 SVGAGI. The CDR3 reads CASSPDSPKDTEAFF. DNA of the CDR3: TGTGCCAGCAGCCCGGACAGCCCCAAGGACACTGAAGCTTTCTTT.

V usage is TRBV2 and J usage is TRBJ2-7, with 9 bases identical to TRBD1. With V trimmed by 4 bases and J by 2 bases, 3 bases remained unmatched. This CDR3 is built from 14 residues. In germline, CDR1 is SNHLY, CDR2 FYNNEI. The CDR3 is CASSARTGAYEQYF. In DNA form, the CDR3 reads TGTGCCAGCAGTGCCCGGACAGGGGCCTACGAGCAGTACTTC.

V is TRBV5-4 and J is TRBJ2-7; D remains unclear. This CDR3 contains 14 residues. V was trimmed by 0 bases and J by 0 bases, leaving 7 bases between them. The germline V gene has CDR1 SGHNT and CDR2 YYREEE (reference sequence). CDR3 amino acids: CASSLDARSYEQYF. Written as DNA, the CDR3 is TGTGCCAGCAGCTTGGATGCTCGCTCCTACGAGCAGTACTTC.

This clone was found once. V is TRBV7-8 and J is TRBJ1-5; D is uncertain. V was trimmed by 5 bases and J by 4 bases, leaving 15 bases between them. The CDR3 contains 15 residues. CDR1 and CDR2 from the germline V gene are SGHVS and FQNEAQ. CDR3: CASSPPGGTNQPQHF. CDR3 nucleotides: TGTGCCAGCAGCCCCCCTGGAGGAACGAATCAGCCCCAGCATTTT. The full variable domain, completed using reference TRBV7-8 and TRBJ1-5, is GAGVSQSPRYKVAKRGQDVALRCDPISGHVSLFWYQQALGQGPEFLTYFQNEAQLDKSGLPSDRFFAERPEGSVSTLKIQRTQQEDSAVYLCASSPPGGTNQPQHFGDGTRLSIL.

Only one count was recorded for this clone. This chain connects TRBV18 to TRBJ2-5; D remains ambiguous. The germline V and J ends were trimmed by 0 bases and 2 bases, with 7 bases remaining between them. The CDR3 loop spans 14 amino acids. The germline V gene encodes CDR1 KGHSH and CDR2 LQKENI. The CDR3 nucleotides read TGTGCCAGCTCACCACCTAACAGACAAGAGACCCAGTACTTC. Its protein product is CASSPPNRQETQYF.

CDR3 sequence reads: CASGNSGANVLTF. The CDR3, as DNA: TGTGCCAGTGGCAACTCTGGGGCCAACGTCCTGACTTTC. The chain uses TRBV19 and TRBJ2-6, with unresolved D. The germline gives CDR1 LNHDA, CDR2 SQIVND (reference sequence). The length of the CDR3 is 13 residues. Between the trimmed V and J ends, which lost 8 bases and 0 bases, there was a span of 5 bases.

V usage is TRBV18 and J usage is TRBJ1-4, with 10 bases matching TRBD1. The CDR3 loop spans 16 amino acids. V trimming: 6 bases; J trimming: 0 bases; junction bases outside the gene matches: 4. Germline V lookup: CDR1 KGHSH, CDR2 LQKENI. CDR3 coding DNA: TGTGCCAGCTCCCCCGGACAGGGGGCAACTAATGAAAAACTGTTTTTT. Amino acids: CASSPGQGATNEKLFF.

The chain employs TRBV30 and TRBJ1-2; possibly TRBD1 for D (5 bases). Germline CDR1 GTSNPN, CDR2 SVGIG (reference sequence). V lost 5 bases, J lost 6 bases, and 22 bases lay in between. CDR3 size: 15 residues. The CDR3 here is CAWSKVRGGENGYTF. The CDR3, as DNA: TGTGCCTGGTCGAAAGTTAGGGGTGGGGAGAATGGCTACACCTTC.

The rearrangement joins TRBV19 to TRBJ1-2; D call uncertain. V was cut by 3 bases and J by 8 bases, with 10 bases left in between. Germline CDR1 is LNHDA and CDR2 is SQIVND (reference sequence). This CDR3 has 12 amino acids. CDR3 amino acids: CASSIGRGGYTF. Here the CDR3 DNA reads TGTGCCAGTAGTATCGGACGCGGGGGCTACACCTTC.

The chain recombines TRBV7-9 with TRBJ1-4; TRBD1 aligns across 9 bases. Germline CDR1 reads SEHNR; CDR2 reads FQNEAQ (reference sequence). This CDR3 contains 16 residues. V lost 0 bases and J lost 6; bases outside the gene matches: 5. CDR3 loop: CASSLAVGQGYEKLFF. CDR3 sequence (DNA): TGTGCCAGCAGCTTAGCGGTTGGACAGGGGTATGAAAAACTGTTTTTT. Full variable domain (remainder filled in from reference TRBV7-9 and TRBJ1-4): DTGVSQNPRHKITKRGQNVTFRCDPISEHNRLYWYRQTLGQGPEFLTYFQNEAQLEKSRLLSDRFSAERPKGSFSTLEIQRTEQGDSAMYLCASSLAVGQGYEKLFFGSGTQLSVL.

The chain links TRBV5-6 to TRBJ2-2, with a weak D call TRBD2 (7 bases). V lost 4 bases, J lost 3 bases, and 16 bases lay in between. This CDR3 is 16 amino acids long. The germline V gene has CDR1 SGHDT and CDR2 YYEEEE. In DNA, the CDR3 is TGTGCCAGCAGCGAAGGGGGGGCCCTTTACACCGGGGAGCTGTTTTTT. It encodes CASSEGGALYTGELFF.

V and J are TRBV20-1 and TRBJ2-7, with no clear D. Trimming took 3 bases from V and 4 from J, leaving 7 bases between them. The CDR3 extends over 11 amino acids. The germline V gene has CDR1 DFQATT and CDR2 SNEGSKA (reference sequence). CDR3 sequence reads: CSASGSYEQYF. The DNA of the CDR3 is TGCAGTGCTAGTGGCTCTTACGAGCAGTACTTC.

This CDR3 reads CASSYSKRTTITEAFF. CDR3 nucleotides: TGTGCCAGCAGTTACTCGAAGCGGACAACGATCACTGAAGCTTTCTTT. This chain links TRBV6-5 with TRBJ1-1, with a weak D call TRBD1 (5 bases). Trimming shortened V by 0 bases and J by 4 bases, and 15 bases separated the two germline ends. The CDR3 extends over 16 amino acids. Germline V gives CDR1 MNHEY, CDR2 SVGAGI.

The chain employs TRBV6-4 and TRBJ2-3; D gene unclear. The CDR3 has 13 amino acids. In germline, CDR1 is MRHNA, CDR2 SNTAGT. The V and J ends lost 2 bases and 2 bases respectively, with 5 bases between them. In DNA, the CDR3 is TGTGCCAGCAGTGACGGGTACACAGATACGCAGTATTTT. It translates to CASSDGYTDTQYF.

This clone was observed many times. The chain recombines TRBV7-3 with TRBJ2-1, with D unclear. V was cut by 2 bases and J by 0 bases, with 8 bases left in between. CDR3 length equals 15 residues. The germline CDR1 and CDR2 sequences are SGHTA and FQGTGA. The CDR3 DNA reads TGTGCCAGCAGCTTAGACTCCAGCTCCTACAATGAGCAGTTCTTC. It specifies CASSLDSSSYNEQFF.

The CDR3 nucleotides are TGTGCCTGGAGTCGCCGGGCTAGCGGTAGGACAGATACGCAGTATTTT. This sequence encodes CAWSRRASGRTDTQYF. V gene TRBV30 combines with J gene TRBJ2-3; TRBD2 matches at 7 bases. V gave up 2 bases and J gave up 3 bases; unmatched junction bases: 11. CDR1 is GTSNPN and CDR2 is SVGIG in the germline V gene (reference sequence). The CDR3 runs to 16 residues.

The CDR3 loop reads CASSLEVAGVTYGYTF. The CDR3 DNA is TGTGCCAGCAGCTTGGAGGTGGCAGGGGTGACCTATGGCTACACCTTC. The chain joins TRBV5-6 to TRBJ1-2; perhaps TRBD1 as D (6 bases). Germline values: CDR1 SGHDT, CDR2 YYEEEE. Deletions cut 0 bases from V and 4 bases from J, with 16 bases between. This CDR3 contains 16 residues.

The CDR3 DNA follows: TGTGCCGGAAACAGGGCTCAGGGAGAAAAACTGTTTTTT. It codes for CAGNRAQGEKLFF. The chain couples TRBV30 to TRBJ1-4; D is perhaps TRBD1 (6 bases). The ends were cut back, 8 bases at V and 8 bases at J, with 18 bases in the middle. The CDR3 is 13 amino acids. Germline assignment: CDR1 GTSNPN and CDR2 SVGIG (reference sequence).

The DNA for the CDR3 is TGTGCCAGTAGTATAGGCGGGGGCACCGGGGAGCTGTTTTTT. This encodes CASSIGGGTGELFF. The rearrangement joins TRBV19 to TRBJ2-2; 7 nucleotides agree with TRBD2. Germline CDR1 reads LNHDA; CDR2 reads SQIVND (reference sequence). V shed 1 base, J shed 4 bases, and the junction held 0 bases outside the gene matches. The CDR3 has 14 amino acids.

J is TRBJ2-7 and V is TRBV7-8, with TRBD2 identical over 12 bases. Germline V gene sequence: CDR1 SGHVS, CDR2 FQNEAQ. The CDR3 spans 16 residues. V lost 1 base and J lost 4; bases outside the gene matches: 5. CDR3 sequence (DNA): TGTGCCAGCAGCTTAGTTTTAGGACTAGCGGGGTACGAGCAGTACTTC. This sequence encodes CASSLVLGLAGYEQYF. The whole variable domain, filled in from reference TRBV7-8 and TRBJ2-7, reads GAGVSQSPRYKVAKRGQDVALRCDPISGHVSLFWYQQALGQGPEFLTYFQNEAQLDKSGLPSDRFFAERPEGSVSTLKIQRTQQEDSAVYLCASSLVLGLAGYEQYFGPGTRLTVT.

The V and J genes are TRBV19 and TRBJ1-4; possible D gene TRBD1, 6 bases. The CDR3 runs 15 residues. V was clipped by 5 bases and J by 11 bases, with 21 bases between them. CDR1 LNHDA and CDR2 SQIVND come from the germline V gene (reference sequence). The CDR3 region has the DNA TGTGCCAGTAGTGCAAACAGGGCTATAGTGGGGAAACTGTTTTTT. It translates to CASSANRAIVGKLFF.

This clone showed up just a few times. The chain is built from TRBV19 and TRBJ2-3, with D possibly being TRBD1 or TRBD2 (5 bases each). The CDR3 has 13 amino acids. Germline assignment: CDR1 LNHDA and CDR2 SQIVND (reference sequence). Trimming stripped 9 bases from V and 2 bases from J, with 12 bases between. CDR3 sequence: CASRDGNTDTQYF. In DNA, the CDR3 is TGTGCCAGCCGGGACGGAAACACAGATACGCAGTATTTT.

This chain uses TRBV6-1 with TRBJ1-1; D is possibly TRBD1 (5 bases). V lost 7 bases, J lost 7 bases, and 16 bases lay in between. The CDR3 is 13 amino acids. CDR1 and CDR2 from the germline V gene are MNHNS and SASEGT. In DNA, the CDR3 is TGTGCCAGCATTTCTGTATCTGGGGGTGAAGCTTTCTTT. This sequence encodes CASISVSGGEAFF.

In its sample, this clone was seen once. The chain combines TRBV11-2 with TRBJ2-3; 8 bases line up with TRBD2. Per germline, CDR1 SGHAT and CDR2 FQNNGV. V was pared by 5 bases and J by 3 bases, with 10 bases of the junction left unmatched. The CDR3 is 16 amino acids. The CDR3 protein is CASSQTGGQRTDTQYF. The DNA for the CDR3 is TGTGCCAGCAGCCAAACGGGGGGGCAAAGGACAGATACGCAGTATTTT. Supplemented by reference TRBV11-2 and TRBJ2-3, the full variable domain reads EAGVAQSPRYKIIEKRQSVAFWCNPISGHATLYWYQQILGQGPKLLIQFQNNGVVDDSQLPKDRFSAERLKGVDSTLKIQPAKLEDSAVYLCASSQTGGQRTDTQYFGPGTRLTVL.

The rearrangement joins TRBV10-3 to TRBJ2-2; a weak D match, TRBD2 (5 bases). Germline assignment: CDR1 ENHRY and CDR2 SYGVKD. The CDR3 is made up of 16 amino acids. V was trimmed by 10 bases and J by 4 bases, leaving 22 bases between them. CDR3 DNA: TGTGCCACCGCGCTAGTTGGCGGGTCGACCACCGGGGAGCTGTTTTTT. Protein sequence: CATALVGGSTTGELFF.